This TCR beta chain was identified in a study of T-cell reconstitution after alpha-beta-depleted transplantation in children. The authors prepared the TCRbeta library with unique molecular identifiers. Each CDR3 protein is one row after TCRdb ran MiXCR on the PCR reads. The sample includes roughly 590,000 distinct CDR3 sequences, 16% of them seen just once. Trimming cost V 4 bases and J 4 bases, with 17 bases left between them. The length of the CDR3 is 16 residues. At least ten counts were recorded for this clonotype. The source material was PBMCs from the stem cell graft donor, sampled from the stem cell graft. The sequence came from a human donor who donated a stem cell graft to a child with acute myeloid leukemia. J is TRBJ1-3 and V is TRBV12-3 or TRBV12-4; perhaps TRBD1 as D (5 bases). The CDR3 DNA sequence: TGTGCCAGCAGTTCCCAAGGAGGGGCGCAAGGAAACACCATATATTTT. It codes for CASSSQGGAQGNTIYF.